This T cell receptor (beta chain) was sequenced during a study of T cell therapy after organ transplantation. The CDR3 is 16 amino acids. Germline V CDR1 and CDR2: SEHNR, FQNEAQ (reference sequence). The V end was cut by 5 bases, the J end by 4 bases, with 20 bases between. With respect to this clone: Its antigen is currently unknown.

The method was immunoSEQ multiplex PCR; TCRdb's version includes in-frame clones alone and lacks a portion of them. In the table there are some 47,000 clones, over 90% of which are singletons. The sample consisted of CD8+ T cells from blood, taken before autologous CMV-specific T cell therapy. This clonotype was sampled from a human patient who had received a solid organ transplant and had CMV disease. The chain is built from TRBV7-9 and TRBJ1-2, with TRBD1 as a possible D gene (5 bases). The CDR3 DNA reads as TGTGCCAGCAGCCCAAAAGGGGCAGGGCCCCTCTATGGCTACACCTTC. It translates to CASSPKGAGPLYGYTF.